This T cell receptor (beta chain) was captured by sequencing in a study of blood T cell repertoires in COVID-19. Study details: Italy, Spain and the United States were the sources of the convalescent and acute COVID-19 samples. PBMCs, B-cell-depleted T cells, or T cells were the source of the cDNA or gDNA that made up the material.

CDR3 length equals 13 residues. Between the trimmed V and J ends, which lost 6 bases and 1 base, there was a span of 9 bases. Germline loops: CDR1 WNHNN, CDR2 SYGVQD (reference sequence). In the source study's methods: Amplified reference gene primers provided the basis for estimating nucleated cell counts. Sequenced by immunoSEQ multiplex PCR; TCRdb stores in-frame clones only, minus some. Clonal size and the V and J genes are those of that table, whereas D and trimming came from the DNA. The repertoire holds under 300,000 clones, with roughly 85% as singletons. The chain joins TRBV10-1 to TRBJ2-5; the D gene is possibly TRBD2 (5 bases). The sequence derives from an older woman with acute or convalescent COVID-19. Sequenced input: peripheral blood. CDR3 in amino acids: CASSASLQETQYF. The CDR3 bases are TGCGCCAGCAGCGCTAGCCTCCAAGAGACCCAGTACTTC.